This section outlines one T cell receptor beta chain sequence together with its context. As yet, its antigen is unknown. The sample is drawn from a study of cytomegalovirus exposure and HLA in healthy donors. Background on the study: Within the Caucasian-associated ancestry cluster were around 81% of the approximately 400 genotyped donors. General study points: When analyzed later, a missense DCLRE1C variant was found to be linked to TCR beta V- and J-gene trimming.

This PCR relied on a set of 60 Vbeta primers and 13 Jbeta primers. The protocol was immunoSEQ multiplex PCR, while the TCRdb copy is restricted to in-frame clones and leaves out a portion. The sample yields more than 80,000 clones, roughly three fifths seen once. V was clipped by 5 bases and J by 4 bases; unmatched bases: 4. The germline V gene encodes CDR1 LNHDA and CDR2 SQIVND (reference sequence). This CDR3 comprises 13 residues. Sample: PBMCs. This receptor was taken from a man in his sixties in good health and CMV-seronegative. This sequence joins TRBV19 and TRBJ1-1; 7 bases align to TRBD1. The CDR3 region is CASSAAGGTEAFF. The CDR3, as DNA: TGTGCCAGTAGTGCGGCAGGGGGCACTGAAGCTTTCTTT.